The clone carrying this TCR beta chain was seen a few times. Its matching antigen is unknown. The data were taken from a study of T-cell reconstitution after alpha-beta-depleted transplantation in children. Study-wide results and limits: Diversity of TCRbeta at day 60 was high in some patients, arising from surviving recipient T cells and thymic progenitors. In patients about two months after transplant, alpha-beta T cells reportedly arose from several hundred expanded graft clones. After one year, T-cell counts and TCRbeta diversity mostly came from new T cells.

CDR3 length: 12 residues. V gave up 6 bases and J gave up 2 bases, with 5 bases separating them. CDR1 is SGHTA, CDR2 FQGNSA, per germline. Unique molecular identifiers were incorporated into the prepared TCRbeta library. TCRdb reprocessed the PCR reads via MiXCR and lists one record per CDR3 protein. The data contain approximately 430,000 distinct CDR3 sequences, roughly 15% of them seen just once; the ten biggest clones take up less than 30%. The material was PBMCs, mostly from graft donor cells, obtained 360 days after TCRalphabeta/CD19-depleted stem cell transplant. The TCR originated in a boy under three years old who had a stem cell transplant for Wiskott-Aldrich syndrome, so the T cells may come from the graft donor. The chain uses TRBV7-2 and TRBJ2-1, with unresolved D. The chain's CDR3 is CASSTAYNEQFF. Here the CDR3 DNA reads TGTGCCAGCAGTACTGCCTACAATGAGCAGTTCTTC. Combining the CDR3 with reference TRBV7-2 and TRBJ2-1 gives the whole variable domain GAGVSQSPSNKVTEKGKDVELRCDPISGHTALYWYRQSLGQGLEFLIYFQGNSAPDKSGLPSDRFSAERTGGSVSTLTIQRTQQEDSAVYLCASSTAYNEQFFGPGTRLTVL.